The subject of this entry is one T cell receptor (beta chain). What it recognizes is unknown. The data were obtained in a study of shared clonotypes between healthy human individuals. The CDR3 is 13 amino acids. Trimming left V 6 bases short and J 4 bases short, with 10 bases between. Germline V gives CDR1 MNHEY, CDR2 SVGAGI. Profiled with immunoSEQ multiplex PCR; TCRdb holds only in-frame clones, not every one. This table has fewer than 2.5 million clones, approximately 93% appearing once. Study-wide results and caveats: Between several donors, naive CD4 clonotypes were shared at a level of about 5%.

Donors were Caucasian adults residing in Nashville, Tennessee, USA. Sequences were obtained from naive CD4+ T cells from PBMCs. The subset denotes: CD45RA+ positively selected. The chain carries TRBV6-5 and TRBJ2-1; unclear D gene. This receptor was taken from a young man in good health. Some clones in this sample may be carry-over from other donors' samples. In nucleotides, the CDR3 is TGTGCCAGCAGACTGGACGGGTACAATGAGCAGTTCTTC. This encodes CASRLDGYNEQFF.